This TCR beta chain was recorded in a study of CD8+ T cells in alopecia areata. Study at large: Treated patients swallowed 5 to 10 mg of oral tofacitinib twice daily. Percent affected scalp area, the SALT score, rated treated patients' severity.

RNA extraction was followed by reverse transcription into cDNA, which acted as the sequencing template. The method was immunoSEQ multiplex PCR; TCRdb's version includes in-frame clones alone and lacks a portion of them. The sample lists about 210,000 clones; under 70% were seen once. Whole-study findings and limits: Many expanded lesional clones persisted during tofacitinib (in both scalp and blood).

Note on this clone: Its cognate antigen is unknown.

Documented treatment: oral pan-JAK inhibitor, 5-10 mg twice daily. Germline trimming cut 0 bases from V and 3 bases from J; bases unmatched to any gene: 4. The germline gives CDR1 LGHNA, CDR2 YSLEER. The length of the CDR3 is 15 residues. V usage is TRBV4-3 and J usage is TRBJ1-1; 7 positions agree with TRBD1. The sample in question was CD4+ T cells sorted from blood, obtained at week 4, from a patient treated with tofacitinib. The receptor was derived from a human donor with alopecia areata. The CDR3 DNA follows: TGCGCCAGCAGCCAAGACGAGGGGGCAGACACTGAAGCTTTCTTT. This sequence encodes CASSQDEGADTEAFF.